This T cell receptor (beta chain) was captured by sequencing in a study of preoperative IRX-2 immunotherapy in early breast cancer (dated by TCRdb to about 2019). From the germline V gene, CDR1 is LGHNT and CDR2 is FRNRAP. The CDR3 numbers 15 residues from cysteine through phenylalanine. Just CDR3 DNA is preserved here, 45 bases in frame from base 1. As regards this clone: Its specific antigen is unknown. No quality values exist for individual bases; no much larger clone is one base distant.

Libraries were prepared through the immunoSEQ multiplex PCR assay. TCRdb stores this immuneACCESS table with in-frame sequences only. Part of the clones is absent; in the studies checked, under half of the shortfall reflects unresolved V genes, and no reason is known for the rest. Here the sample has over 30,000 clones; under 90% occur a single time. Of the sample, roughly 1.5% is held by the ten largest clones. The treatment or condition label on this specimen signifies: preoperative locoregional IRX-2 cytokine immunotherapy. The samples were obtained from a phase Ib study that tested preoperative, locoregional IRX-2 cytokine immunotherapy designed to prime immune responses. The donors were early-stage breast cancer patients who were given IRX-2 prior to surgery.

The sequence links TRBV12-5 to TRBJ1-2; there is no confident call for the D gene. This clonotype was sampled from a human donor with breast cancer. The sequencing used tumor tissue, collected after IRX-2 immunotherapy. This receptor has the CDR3 CASSFGVVGPQGYTF. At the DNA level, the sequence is TGTGCCAGCTCGTTTGGTGTTGTTGGGCCTCAGGGCTACACCTTC. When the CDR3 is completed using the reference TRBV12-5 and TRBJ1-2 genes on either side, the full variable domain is DARVTQTPRHKVTEMGQEVTMRCQPILGHNTVFWYRQTMMQGLELLAYFRNRAPLDDSGMPKDRFSAEMPDATLATLKIQPSEPRDSAVYFCASSFGVVGPQGYTFGSGTRLTVV.